Following are 14 T cell receptor beta chains from one sample sequenced in a study of cytomegalovirus exposure and HLA in healthy donors. 13 Jbeta primers and 60 Vbeta primers were used for the PCR. Assay used: immunoSEQ multiplex PCR; TCRdb lists only in-frame clones, some missing. The table lists tens of thousands of clones, approximately 71% of them singletons. The specimen sequenced was PBMCs. These receptors were taken from a man in his 60s in good health and CMV-seropositive.

V usage is TRBV9 and J usage is TRBJ2-7, with 7 bases matching TRBD1. Germline CDR1 is SGDLS and CDR2 is YYNGEE. V lost 6 bases, J lost 0 bases, and 15 bases stayed unmatched. CDR3 length: 17 residues. CDR3 sequence reads: CASTIRGGALGSYEQYF. The CDR3 DNA follows: TGTGCCAGCACCATCAGAGGGGGCGCCCTCGGCTCCTACGAGCAGTACTTC. Full variable domain (outside the CDR3, taken from reference TRBV9 and TRBJ2-7): DSGVTQTPKHLITATGQRVTLRCSPRSGDLSVYWYQQSLDQGLQFLIQYYNGEERAKGNILERFSAQQFPDLHSELNLSSLELGDSALYFCASTIRGGALGSYEQYFGPGTRLTVT.

The V and J genes are TRBV4-2 and TRBJ2-7; D is unclear. CDR1 and CDR2 (germline): LGHNA, YNFKEQ. V shed 4 bases and J shed 1 base, with 14 bases lying between them. The CDR3 sequence is 15 residues long. CDR3 DNA: TGTGCCAGCAGCCTAGGTCGCGGTTCTTCCTACGAGCAGTACTTC. As protein: CASSLGRGSSYEQYF.

The chain has TRBV6-6 and TRBJ1-2; TRBD1 aligns across 10 bases. The CDR3 contains 13 residues. Germline V lookup: CDR1 MNHNY, CDR2 SVGAGI (reference sequence). J gave up 6 bases and V 6 bases, and 4 bases lay outside the gene matches. The CDR3 loop reads CASRYGTGDGYTF. In nucleotides, the CDR3 is TGTGCCAGCAGATATGGGACAGGGGATGGCTACACCTTC.

The rearrangement uses TRBV5-1 and TRBJ2-1, with 8 bases matching TRBD2. In germline, CDR1 is SGHRS, CDR2 YFSETQ. There are 16 residues in the CDR3. Trimming cost V 2 bases and J 9 bases; bases outside gene matches: 13. The CDR3 DNA reads TGCGCCAGCAGCTTAGCGGGAGCCACGACATCATCTGAGCAGTTCTTC. Its translation: CASSLAGATTSSEQFF.

V and J are TRBV21-1 and TRBJ2-5; the table's D call, TRBD2, was not checked against the DNA. TRBV21-1 is described as a pseudogene. The CDR3 runs to 14 residues. The CDR3 region has the DNA TGTGCCAGCAGCTCCCTAGGGGGGGGAGAGACCCAGTACTTC. Translation gives CASSSLGGGETQYF.

The chain employs TRBV5-1 and TRBJ1-6; D is possibly TRBD1 (6 bases). Germline assignment: CDR1 SGHRS and CDR2 YFSETQ. Trimming stripped 1 base from V and 7 bases from J, with 9 bases between. CDR3 size: 14 residues. The CDR3 DNA sequence: TGCGCCAGCAGCTTGTTCAGGGGAAATTCACCCCTCCACTTT. It is translated as CASSLFRGNSPLHF.

V gene TRBV27 combines with J gene TRBJ2-7; 10 bases are a match to TRBD2. The CDR3 is 14 residues long. The germline gives CDR1 MNHEY, CDR2 SMNVEV (reference sequence). The V and J ends lost 5 bases and 6 bases, in that order; junction bases with no gene match: 7. The CDR3 sequence: CASSLIAGGLEQYF. The CDR3 DNA follows: TGTGCCAGCAGTCTGATAGCGGGAGGACTCGAGCAGTACTTC.

The chain combines TRBV2 with TRBJ2-7; 8 nucleotides align to TRBD1. The CDR3 spans 17 residues. The germline V gene has CDR1 SNHLY and CDR2 FYNNEI. Germline trimming cut 9 bases from V and 5 bases from J; bases unmatched to any gene: 21. CDR3 loop: CASTESLTGANWDEQYF. Here the CDR3 DNA reads TGTGCCAGTACCGAATCGTTGACAGGGGCAAATTGGGACGAGCAGTACTTC.

The count of this clone is one. The chain recombines TRBV7-9 with TRBJ2-7; 14 nucleotides agree with TRBD2. TRBJ2-1 explains the end of the DNA better; the J call may be wrong. The CDR3 is made up of 15 amino acids. CDR1 SEHNR and CDR2 FQNEAQ come from the germline V gene (reference sequence). The CDR3 sequence is CASSATSGGAREQFF. In DNA, the CDR3 is TGTGCCAGCAGCGCGACTAGCGGGGGGGCCCGTGAGCAGTTCTTC.

This clone came up a few times. V is TRBV5-1 and J is TRBJ1-3; the D is unclear. Germline V lookup: CDR1 SGHRS, CDR2 YFSETQ. The V and J ends lost 3 bases and 2 bases respectively, with 6 bases between them. The CDR3 is 13 amino acids. The CDR3 nucleotides read TGCGCCAGCAGCTCTGACACTGGAAACACCATATATTTT. The encoded protein is CASSSDTGNTIYF.

The chain uses TRBV5-4 and TRBJ2-7; 13 bases fit TRBD2. The CDR3 runs to 15 residues. Germline CDR1 reads SGHNT; CDR2 reads YYREEE (reference sequence). Trimming at V came to 3 bases and at J to 3 bases, leaving 3 bases not matched to a gene. CDR3 loop: CASSSTSGGDYEQYF. In DNA form, the CDR3 reads TGTGCCAGCAGCTCTACTAGCGGGGGGGACTACGAGCAGTACTTC.

CDR3 residues: CASSEDLAQHF. As DNA, the CDR3 is TGTGCCAGCAGTGAAGATCTTGCCCAGCATTTT. This chain joins TRBV6-1 and TRBJ1-5, with D unclear. V was shortened by 1 base and J by 11 bases, with 6 bases between the two germline ends. This CDR3 contains 11 residues. From germline, CDR1 is MNHNS and CDR2 SASEGT.

The genes are TRBV11-2 and TRBJ2-5, with D tentatively TRBD1 (6 bases). The V end lost 7 bases, the J end lost 1 base, and 22 bases lay between the germline ends. The CDR3 length is 17 residues. Germline CDR1 reads SGHAT; CDR2 reads FQNNGV. CDR3 region: CASTLPPGQPFQETQYF. The CDR3 DNA reads TGTGCCAGCACTCTCCCCCCTGGACAGCCATTCCAAGAGACCCAGTACTTC. The variable domain in full, completed from reference TRBV11-2 and TRBJ2-5, reads EAGVAQSPRYKIIEKRQSVAFWCNPISGHATLYWYQQILGQGPKLLIQFQNNGVVDDSQLPKDRFSAERLKGVDSTLKIQPAKLEDSAVYLCASTLPPGQPFQETQYFGPGTRLLVL.

The chain carries TRBV11-2 and TRBJ2-7; 8 positions agree with TRBD1. The CDR3 consists of 17 residues. Germline values: CDR1 SGHAT, CDR2 FQNNGV. Unmatched junction bases numbered 13, after V lost 5 bases and J lost 1 base. This CDR3 reads CASSPRQGMQLSYEQYF. In DNA, the CDR3 is TGTGCCAGCAGCCCCCGACAGGGGATGCAACTTTCCTACGAGCAGTACTTC.